The 31 T cell receptor beta chains presented below share a single source sample, sequenced in a study of T cell clonotyping in hematopoietic cell transplantation. TCRdb keeps only in-frame clones here, not all; method: immunoSEQ multiplex PCR. Of some 10,000 clones listed, 51% are singletons. The source material was peripheral blood mononuclear cells, sampled 100 days after allogeneic stem cell transplant. The source of these receptors is a female patient aged 45-65 years who had an allogeneic stem cell transplant from an unrelated donor, so the T cells may come from the graft donor. Some clones in this sample may be carry-over from other donors' samples.

The CDR3 reads CASSRDSGANVLTF. DNA of the CDR3: TGCGCCAGCAGCCGAGACTCTGGGGCCAACGTCCTGACTTTC. V and J are TRBV4-1 and TRBJ2-6; no clear D. V was pared by 4 bases and J by 0 bases, with 4 bases between. Per germline, CDR1 MGHRA and CDR2 YSYEKL. There are 14 residues in the CDR3.

This sequence joins TRBV30 and TRBJ1-3; a possible D gene is TRBD1 (5 bases). From germline, CDR1 is GTSNPN and CDR2 SVGIG (reference sequence). The CDR3 is 15 residues long. V lost 2 bases to trimming and J lost 1 base, with 12 bases between them. The CDR3 spells CAWSPLDISGNTIYF. CDR3 nucleotide sequence: TGTGCCTGGAGTCCCTTGGACATTTCTGGAAACACCATATATTTT.

The table lists this clone with a few counts. The chain employs TRBV30 and TRBJ1-1, with D unresolved. Germline-derived CDR1 and CDR2 are GTSNPN and SVGIG (reference sequence). This CDR3 contains 13 residues. Trimming removed 1 base from V and 7 bases from J, with 13 bases in between. CDR3 protein: CAWSGSGFGEAFF. For the CDR3, the DNA is TGTGCCTGGAGTGGATCGGGATTTGGTGAAGCTTTCTTT.

The chain recombines TRBV30 with TRBJ2-5; 8 nucleotides line up with TRBD1. The end of the DNA aligns better with TRBJ2-7, so the J call may be wrong. Germline assignment: CDR1 GTSNPN and CDR2 SVGIG (reference sequence). This CDR3 is built from 13 residues. The CDR3 here is CAWRTGVNYEQYF. CDR3 DNA sequence: TGTGCCTGGAGGACAGGGGTAAACTACGAGCAGTACTTC.

The chain employs TRBV9 and TRBJ2-3; D uncertain. Germline-derived CDR1 and CDR2 are SGDLS and YYNGEE. The V gene lost 3 bases and the J gene lost 6 bases, with 14 bases spanning the gap. The CDR3 is 14 residues long. The CDR3 sequence is CASSEVARGDTQYF. Written as DNA, the CDR3 is TGTGCCAGCAGCGAAGTGGCTAGAGGTGATACGCAGTATTTT. Together with reference TRBV9 and TRBJ2-3, the CDR3 gives the full variable domain: DSGVTQTPKHLITATGQRVTLRCSPRSGDLSVYWYQQSLDQGLQFLIQYYNGEERAKGNILERFSAQQFPDLHSELNLSSLELGDSALYFCASSEVARGDTQYFGPGTRLTVL.

This clone has just a few counts. This chain joins TRBV29-1 and TRBJ2-5, with D perhaps matching TRBD2 (6 bases). CDR3 length: 12 residues. Germline CDR1 and CDR2: SQVTM and ANQGSEA. V lost 3 bases to trimming and J lost 5 bases, with 10 bases between them. CDR3 nucleotides: TGCAGCGTTGAGGAGGGGAGCGAGACCCAGTACTTC. It translates to CSVEEGSETQYF.

CDR3 sequence: CASSQGRGSQFF. CDR3 nucleotides: TGCGCCAGCAGCCAAGGCCGGGGATCGCAGTTCTTC. The chain carries TRBV4-1 and TRBJ2-1; D might be TRBD2 (5 bases). The CDR3 extends over 12 amino acids. Germline lookup yields CDR1 MGHRA and CDR2 YSYEKL. V shed 1 base and J shed 12 bases, with 10 bases lying between them.

V and J are TRBV29-1 and TRBJ1-2, with 8 bases aligning to TRBD1. The CDR3 spans 13 residues. J lost 3 bases, V lost 7 bases, and 7 bases had no gene match. From germline, CDR1 is SQVTM and CDR2 ANQGSEA. The CDR3 bases are TGCAGCGCTGACACAGGGGGTTACTATGGCTACACCTTC. Protein: CSADTGGYYGYTF.

The J gene is TRBJ2-7, the V gene TRBV5-1; 9 bases agree with TRBD1. J gave up 5 bases and V 6 bases, and 12 bases lay outside the gene matches. The CDR3 is 15 residues long. Germline V gives CDR1 SGHRS, CDR2 YFSETQ. The CDR3 loop reads CASKGSDRGDHEQYF. The CDR3 bases are TGCGCCAGCAAAGGGTCAGACAGGGGGGACCACGAGCAGTACTTC.

This clone has only a few counts. The V and J genes are TRBV29-1 and TRBJ2-7, with no clear D. Deletions cut 4 bases from V and 5 bases from J, with 15 bases between. Germline assignment: CDR1 SQVTM and CDR2 ANQGSEA. The CDR3 is 13 residues long. DNA of the CDR3: TGCAGCGTTGTGCCATTGGCGAGACACGAGCAGTACTTC. It codes for CSVVPLARHEQYF.

This clone was counted a few times. The gene calls are TRBV4-1 and TRBJ1-5; 12 bases match TRBD1. This CDR3 is built from 18 residues. Germline V CDR1 and CDR2: MGHRA, YSYEKL. J was trimmed by 8 bases and V by 0 bases; bases with no gene match: 11. The DNA of the CDR3 is TGCGCCAGCAGCCAAGATTGGGGACAGGGGGCCCGTTTTGAGCCCCAGCATTTT. This gives the protein CASSQDWGQGARFEPQHF.

A few counts support this clone. The chain joins TRBV28 to TRBJ1-1, with 10 bases fitting TRBD1. The CDR3 extends over 12 amino acids. Germline lookup yields CDR1 MDHEN and CDR2 SYDVKM. J gave up 7 bases and V 11 bases, and 7 bases lay outside the gene matches. CDR3 region: CAGQGVAGEAFF. The CDR3 DNA reads TGTGCCGGACAGGGGGTGGCGGGTGAAGCTTTCTTT.

The chain couples TRBV5-6 to TRBJ1-1; D is ambiguous. The germline V and J ends were trimmed by 1 base and 2 bases, with 9 bases remaining between them. CDR3 length equals 14 residues. The germline V gene encodes CDR1 SGHDT and CDR2 YYEEEE. This CDR3 reads CASSLPTLNTEAFF. The CDR3, as DNA: TGTGCCAGCAGCTTGCCGACTCTAAACACTGAAGCTTTCTTT.

The chain joins TRBV30 to TRBJ1-1; no clear D gene. The V end was cut by 5 bases, the J end by 2 bases, with 12 bases between. Per germline, CDR1 GTSNPN and CDR2 SVGIG (reference sequence). This CDR3 is built from 13 residues. The chain's CDR3 is CAWYRRLNTEAFF. Written as DNA, the CDR3 is TGTGCCTGGTACAGACGTTTAAACACTGAAGCTTTCTTT.

This chain links TRBV6-5 with TRBJ2-7; tentatively, D is TRBD1 or TRBD2 (5 bases each). This CDR3 region has 13 residues. The V gene lost 8 bases and the J gene lost 0 bases, with 11 bases spanning the gap. The germline gives CDR1 MNHEY, CDR2 SVGAGI. Written as DNA, the CDR3 is TGTGCCAGCGGGACGGGGCCCTCCTACGAGCAGTACTTC. Residues: CASGTGPSYEQYF.

This clone was observed once. The sample contains more than one DNA sequence encoding this CDR3. J is TRBJ1-5 and V is TRBV30; D is uncertain. The germline V gene has CDR1 GTSNPN and CDR2 SVGIG (reference sequence). Trimming took off 0 bases at V and 4 bases at J, with 10 bases between the two ends. This CDR3 contains 14 residues. The DNA of the CDR3 is TGTGCCTGGAGTGTACGTTTGGGTAATCAGCCCCAGCATTTT. Its translation: CAWSVRLGNQPQHF.

Notes on this clone: An end of the junction differs from the germline gene, which may be a read error. The rearrangement links TRBV7-2 to TRBJ1-1; D perhaps matches TRBD1 (6 bases). The CDR3 has 15 residues. From germline, CDR1 is SGHTA and CDR2 FQGNSA. The CDR3 DNA is TGTGCCAACAGCTTAGCGGGGGCAGGCGGAGGTGAAGCTTTCTTT. Its translation: CANSLAGAGGGEAFF.

In its sample, this clone was seen a few times. The chain is built from TRBV9 and TRBJ1-6; D may be TRBD1 (5 bases). Between the trimmed V and J ends, which lost 3 bases and 7 bases, there was a span of 17 bases. The CDR3 spans 16 residues. Germline V gives CDR1 SGDLS, CDR2 YYNGEE. CDR3 loop: CASSAGDSRANSPLHF. For the CDR3, the DNA is TGTGCCAGCAGCGCTGGGGACTCCCGGGCCAATTCACCCCTCCACTTT.

V gene TRBV30 combines with J gene TRBJ1-1; TRBD1 might be the D (5 bases). The CDR3 runs 14 residues. Trimming took off 1 base at V and 0 bases at J, with 9 bases between the two ends. CDR1 is GTSNPN and CDR2 is SVGIG in the germline V gene (reference sequence). The CDR3 here is CAWSGDSMNTEAFF. The CDR3 region has the DNA TGTGCCTGGAGTGGGGACTCCATGAACACTGAAGCTTTCTTT.

J is TRBJ1-5 and V is TRBV6-6; perhaps TRBD1 as D (5 bases). Germline CDR1 is MNHNY and CDR2 is SVGAGI (reference sequence). V lost 5 bases to trimming and J lost 6 bases, with 8 bases between them. The CDR3 is 12 amino acids. CDR3 nucleotides: TGTGCCAGCAGTGGGACTCTTCAGCCCCAGCATTTT. Residues: CASSGTLQPQHF.

The chain couples TRBV9 to TRBJ2-5, with D possibly TRBD2 on 6 matching bases. The J call may not be correct, given that the DNA end is closer to TRBJ2-7. The CDR3 has 15 amino acids. The germline CDR1 and CDR2 sequences are SGDLS and YYNGEE. The CDR3 sequence is CASSVGTSRAYEQYF. CDR3 sequence (DNA): TGTGCCAGCAGCGTAGGAACTAGCCGAGCCTACGAGCAGTACTTC.

This sequence joins TRBV19 and TRBJ1-4; D possibly corresponds to TRBD1 (5 bases). V lost 9 bases and J 6 bases, leaving 14 bases between the germline ends. CDR3 size: 13 residues. CDR1 and CDR2 (germline): LNHDA, SQIVND (reference sequence). The CDR3 protein is CASSQGVHEKLFF. The CDR3 nucleotides read TGTGCCAGCAGTCAGGGAGTTCATGAAAAACTGTTTTTT.

J is TRBJ1-2 and V is TRBV29-1, with D uncertain. The CDR3 consists of 9 residues. Germline values: CDR1 SQVTM, CDR2 ANQGSEA. The ends were cut back, 4 bases at V and 8 bases at J, with 5 bases in the middle. CDR3 loop: CSVVAGYTF. The CDR3 nucleotides read TGCAGCGTTGTGGCGGGCTACACCTTC.

This clone appeared a few times. The genes are TRBV5-4 and TRBJ1-1; TRBD1 matches 7 bases. Per the germline V gene, CDR1 is SGHNT and CDR2 is YYREEE (reference sequence). V lost 4 bases to trimming and J lost 5 bases; unmatched junction nucleotides: 8. The CDR3 extends over 14 amino acids. CDR3 sequence (DNA): TGTGCCAGCAGCCCACAGGGGAGGGGGACTGAAGCTTTCTTT. Amino acids: CASSPQGRGTEAFF.

This chain joins TRBV7-6 and TRBJ2-5; D is unresolved. TRBJ2-7 explains the end of the DNA better; the J call may be wrong. CDR1 SGHVS and CDR2 FNYEAQ come from the germline V gene. The CDR3 loop spans 13 amino acids. The CDR3 nucleotides are TGTGCCAGCAGCTTAGACCCTAGCTACGAGCAGTACTTC. Its translation is CASSLDPSYEQYF.

This clone was seen more than once but under ten times. This rearrangement joins TRBV2 to TRBJ2-7, with 8 bases matching TRBD1. Germline values: CDR1 SNHLY, CDR2 FYNNEI. The CDR3 covers 13 residues. Trimming removed 6 bases from V and 6 bases from J; junction bases left unmatched: 7. The CDR3 nucleotides are TGTGCCAGCAGGAGGGGGACAGGAGGCGAGCAGTACTTC. It specifies CASRRGTGGEQYF.

J is TRBJ2-7 and V is TRBV11-2; maybe TRBD2 (5 bases). The CDR3 extends over 12 amino acids. V lost 6 bases to trimming and J lost 4 bases, with 10 bases between them. CDR1 is SGHAT, CDR2 FQNNGV, per germline. The CDR3 DNA sequence: TGTGCCAGCAGTTGGACTGCATACGAGCAGTACTTC. This sequence encodes CASSWTAYEQYF.

The CDR3 reads CARLRQGGTEAFF. The CDR3 DNA sequence: TGTGCCCGTCTCCGACAGGGTGGAACTGAAGCTTTCTTT. The chain is built from TRBV30 and TRBJ1-1; 7 nucleotides line up with TRBD1. CDR1 GTSNPN and CDR2 SVGIG come from the germline V gene (reference sequence). The CDR3 contains 13 residues. Losses at the gene ends were 8 bases for V and 5 bases for J; bases not matched to a gene: 11.

DNA of the CDR3: TGTGCCAGCAGCCCAACGTCGAGGCGGAACTCCTACGAGCAGTACTTC. It specifies CASSPTSRRNSYEQYF. V is TRBV7-2 and J is TRBJ2-7, with no clear D. Germline CDR1 reads SGHTA; CDR2 reads FQGNSA. CDR3 length: 16 amino acids. Trimming removed 5 bases from V and 0 bases from J, with 17 bases in between. The full variable domain, completed using reference TRBV7-2 and TRBJ2-7, is GAGVSQSPSNKVTEKGKDVELRCDPISGHTALYWYRQSLGQGLEFLIYFQGNSAPDKSGLPSDRFSAERTGGSVSTLTIQRTQQEDSAVYLCASSPTSRRNSYEQYFGPGTRLTVT.

This chain joins TRBV27 and TRBJ1-2; TRBD1 agrees at 7 bases. The junction had 5 bases not matched to a gene; V was cut back by 3 bases and J by 1 base. CDR1 is MNHEY and CDR2 is SMNVEV in the germline V gene (reference sequence). CDR3 size: 15 residues. This CDR3 is CASSFIPGGNYGYTF. The CDR3 nucleotides read TGTGCCAGCAGTTTTATTCCAGGGGGTAACTATGGCTACACCTTC.

This sequence joins TRBV28 and TRBJ2-7; TRBD2 matches at 10 bases. The germline CDR1 and CDR2 sequences are MDHEN and SYDVKM. The CDR3 is 17 amino acids. Losses at the gene ends were 5 bases for V and 7 bases for J; bases not matched to a gene: 17. The CDR3 nucleotides read TGTGCCAGCAGTCCCCCCGCCCTAGCGGGGGACGATGGGGAGCAGTACTTC. Residues: CASSPPALAGDDGEQYF. The variable domain in full, completed from reference TRBV28 and TRBJ2-7, reads DVKVTQSSRYLVKRTGEKVFLECVQDMDHENMFWYRQDPGLGLRLIYFSYDVKMKEKGDIPEGYSVSREKKERFSLILESASTNQTSMYLCASSPPALAGDDGEQYFGPGTRLTVT.